This T cell receptor beta chain emerged from a study of identical twins. TCRdb ran MiXCR on the 5' RACE reads and lists one entry per CDR3 protein. The data contain 470,000 or so distinct CDR3 sequences, 24% of them singletons. The CDR3 is made up of 17 amino acids. V gave up 1 base and J gave up 9 bases; unmatched junction bases: 12. Germline CDR1 MNHNS, CDR2 SASEGT. Notes on the study in general: Without tracking the same donors, conclusions rested on cross-sectional statistical analysis.

This clonotype occurred many times. The target antigen is unknown. The same data also contributed to another study, on T cells expressing NK-cell markers. Turning to that study: In a few donors, dominant clonotypes made up roughly 28.3-65% of CD3+CD56-NKG2C+ cells.

This chain uses TRBV6-1 with TRBJ2-1, with 10 nucleotides matching TRBD2. This TCR was recovered from a woman between 18 and 29 years old in good health. Material for sequencing was CD4+ T cells sorted from blood. In nucleotides, the CDR3 is TGTGCCAGCAGTGAAGGGGCTAGCGGGAGAAGTATAGGTGAGCAGTTCTTC. Translation: CASSEGASGRSIGEQFF.